Below, 15 T cell receptor beta chains from the same sample are listed, as sequenced in a study of T cell responses to AZD1222 COVID-19 vaccine. The table came from immunoSEQ multiplex PCR; TCRdb's copy has only in-frame clones and leaves some out. Of about 180,000 clones listed, 80% to 90% are singletons. This specimen consisted of peripheral blood, obtained on day 0 of AZD1222 vaccination. The receptors were sampled from an adult in good health.

Regarding this clone: Additional DNA sequences in this sample encode the identical CDR3. The genes are TRBV9 and TRBJ2-7; TRBD1 might be the D (5 bases). V dropped 0 bases and J dropped 1 base, with 11 bases sitting between them. CDR1 and CDR2 from the germline V gene are SGDLS and YYNGEE. The CDR3 is 15 residues long. Here the CDR3 reads CASSVGGGQSYEQYF. CDR3 DNA: TGTGCCAGCAGCGTAGGGGGTGGACAATCCTACGAGCAGTACTTC.

As to this clone: This sample also contains other DNA sequences that code for the same CDR3. CDR3 loop: CASSDSYGYTF. CDR3 sequence (DNA): TGTGCCAGCAGTGACTCGTATGGCTACACCTTC. The chain employs TRBV6-4 and TRBJ1-2; the D is unclear. Germline V gene data show CDR1 as MRHNA and CDR2 as SNTAGT. V dropped 0 bases and J dropped 5 bases, with 1 base sitting between them. This CDR3 contains 11 residues.

The V call is TRBV20-1, the J call TRBJ1-2; perhaps TRBD1 as D (6 bases). The V gene lost 3 bases and the J gene lost 8 bases, with 16 bases spanning the gap. Germline CDR1 DFQATT, CDR2 SNEGSKA (reference sequence). The CDR3 is made up of 13 amino acids. CDR3 nucleotide sequence: TGCAGTGCTAGTTTGGGGGCGGGGGCCGGCTACACCTTC. Encoded protein: CSASLGAGAGYTF.

The chain has TRBV12-5 and TRBJ1-1; TRBD1 aligns across 7 bases. Per the germline V gene, CDR1 is LGHNT and CDR2 is FRNRAP. With 5 bases clipped from V and 1 base from J, the junction kept 7 bases outside the gene matches. The CDR3 sequence is 15 residues long. CDR3 bases: TGTGCTAGTGGTACCCGGACAGGAAAGAACACTGAAGCTTTCTTT. Translating gives CASGTRTGKNTEAFF.

V usage is TRBV9 and J usage is TRBJ1-5; D gene uncertain. The V end lost 4 bases, the J end lost 1 base, and 12 bases lay between the germline ends. Germline V gene lookup returns CDR1 SGDLS and CDR2 YYNGEE. The CDR3 is made up of 15 amino acids. The CDR3 reads CASSPLGGSNQPQHF. The CDR3 DNA reads TGTGCCAGCAGCCCCCTCGGCGGGAGCAATCAGCCCCAGCATTTT.

The V call is TRBV30, the J call TRBJ2-5, with 9 bases fitting TRBD1. The CDR3 consists of 14 residues. The trim removed 3 bases at V and 4 bases at J, leaving 6 bases unmatched. Germline V gene data show CDR1 as GTSNPN and CDR2 as SVGIG (reference sequence). The CDR3 nucleotides are TGTGCCTGGAGCCCGGGACAGGGACGAGAGACCCAGTACTTC. Its protein product is CAWSPGQGRETQYF.

The V call is TRBV7-2, the J call TRBJ2-5; 9 positions match TRBD2. CDR1 and CDR2 (germline): SGHTA, FQGNSA. CDR3 length: 16 amino acids. With V trimmed by 1 base and J by 3 bases, 6 bases remained unmatched. CDR3 region: CASSLVAGVKEETQYF. CDR3 nucleotide sequence: TGTGCCAGCAGCTTAGTAGCGGGAGTGAAAGAAGAGACCCAGTACTTC.

This chain connects TRBV5-6 to TRBJ1-2, with 11 bases aligning to TRBD1. V was clipped by 4 bases and J by 4 bases; unmatched bases: 15. Germline CDR1 is SGHDT and CDR2 is YYEEEE. The CDR3 sequence is 18 residues long. The CDR3 DNA reads as TGTGCCAGCAGCCATGTACCGGGACAGGGGGAAGCTTTCTATGGCTACACCTTC. This gives the protein CASSHVPGQGEAFYGYTF.

The CDR3 region is CASRDSNYGYTF. The CDR3 DNA sequence: TGTGCCAGCAGGGACAGTAACTATGGCTACACCTTC. The rearrangement links TRBV6-4 to TRBJ1-2; tentatively, D is TRBD1 (6 bases). The CDR3 has 12 residues. Germline V gene lookup returns CDR1 MRHNA and CDR2 SNTAGT. Trimming took off 6 bases at V and 1 base at J, with 6 bases between the two ends.

In this sample, this clone turned up once. The chain couples TRBV30 to TRBJ1-1; D is perhaps TRBD1 (6 bases). The CDR3 contains 16 residues. V lost 5 bases and J 3 bases, leaving 22 bases between the germline ends. CDR1 and CDR2 (germline): GTSNPN, SVGIG (reference sequence). CDR3 residues: CAWSSGGGVKDTEAFF. CDR3 in DNA: TGTGCCTGGTCCTCGGGGGGCGGGGTAAAAGACACTGAAGCTTTCTTT.

The sample holds a few counts of this clone. This sequence joins TRBV2 and TRBJ1-2; TRBD1 matches 7 bases. V shed 6 bases, J shed 4 bases, and the junction held 5 bases outside the gene matches. Per germline, CDR1 SNHLY and CDR2 FYNNEI. The CDR3 spans 13 residues. The CDR3 DNA sequence: TGTGCCAGCAGCCTCGGGACAGCCTATGGCTACACCTTC. Protein: CASSLGTAYGYTF. The full variable domain, its missing parts supplied by reference TRBV2 and TRBJ1-2, is EPEVTQTPSHQVTQMGQEVILRCVPISNHLYFYWYRQILGQKVEFLVSFYNNEISEKSEIFDDQFSVERPDGSNFTLKIRSTKLEDSAMYFCASSLGTAYGYTFGSGTRLTVV.

CDR3: CASSPRSTSYNEQFF. The CDR3 coding sequence is TGTGCCAGCAGTCCTCGGAGTACCTCCTACAATGAGCAGTTCTTC. The chain recombines TRBV28 with TRBJ2-1; D is undetermined. This CDR3 is 15 amino acids long. Trimming took off 5 bases at V and 0 bases at J, with 11 bases between the two ends. Germline assignment: CDR1 MDHEN and CDR2 SYDVKM.

The chain joins TRBV6-5 to TRBJ2-7; D gene ambiguous. Trimming cost V 6 bases and J 4 bases, with 13 bases left between them. Germline loops: CDR1 MNHEY, CDR2 SVGAGI. This CDR3 has 13 residues. CDR3 sequence: CASRPGWPYEQYF. The CDR3 nucleotides are TGTGCCAGCAGACCCGGATGGCCGTACGAGCAGTACTTC.

The genes are TRBV19 and TRBJ2-2; D unresolved. Germline CDR1 is LNHDA and CDR2 is SQIVND (reference sequence). The CDR3 is 14 amino acids. Trimming pared 7 bases from V and 5 bases from J, leaving 14 bases between. For the CDR3, the DNA is TGTGCCAGTAAAAACAGAGAGATAACCGGGGAGCTGTTTTTT. Protein: CASKNREITGELFF.

This sequence joins TRBV5-1 and TRBJ2-3, with 10 bases aligning to TRBD2. Trimming at V came to 4 bases and at J to 4 bases, leaving 9 bases not matched to a gene. CDR3 size: 16 residues. Germline V gives CDR1 SGHRS, CDR2 YFSETQ. CDR3 sequence reads: CASSEGRLAGADTQYF. In DNA form, the CDR3 reads TGCGCCAGCAGCGAGGGGCGTCTAGCGGGGGCAGATACGCAGTATTTT.